This T cell receptor beta chain was recorded in a study of T cell responses to AZD1222 COVID-19 vaccine. Notes on the study in general: Close to half of spike-specific TCRs reportedly recognize unmutated variant regions.

The CDR3 has 13 residues. The V end was cut by 6 bases, the J end by 0 bases, with 9 bases between. CDR1 MNHEY and CDR2 SVGAGI come from the germline V gene. Here immunoSEQ multiplex PCR was the method, and the copy in TCRdb shows in-frame clones only, minus some. This table holds fewer than 110,000 clones, around nine tenths found once. With regard to this clone: The antigen remains unidentified.

The specimen comprised peripheral blood, sampled 28 days after the second AZD1222 dose. This clonotype was sampled from an adult who received the AZD1222 COVID-19 vaccine. This chain connects TRBV6-5 to TRBJ2-7; D is perhaps TRBD2 (6 bases). The CDR3, as DNA: TGTGCCAGCAGACCGGGAGCCTCCTACGAGCAGTACTTC. Protein: CASRPGASYEQYF.